In this sample, the clone carrying this T cell receptor (beta chain) turned up many times. Germline V gives CDR1 SNHLY, CDR2 FYNNEI. Trimming stripped 5 bases from V and 6 bases from J, with 23 bases between. The CDR3 spans 17 residues. From RNA transcripts, TCR beta CDR3 regions were amplified. The HTBI set primed first-round TCR CDR3 RT-PCR. TCRdb itself ran the multiplex PCR reads through MiXCR, one entry per CDR3 protein. The sample comprises 300,000 to 400,000 distinct CDR3 sequences, about 13% of which are singletons, and 9.2% rests with the top ten. Stable hyperthyroidism: no ophthalmopathy progression over 18 months of follow-up. Hyperthyroidism in the patients, aged 18 to 65, was newly diagnosed and under 2 months in duration. Diagnoses were made from clinical symptoms, serum measures (thyroxine and TRAb), thyroid ultrasound and orbital computed tomography. This specimen belongs to a study of T cells in Graves' hyperthyroidism and ophthalmopathy.

Sequenced input: blood. This TCR was sampled from a woman aged 18-35 years with Graves' hyperthyroidism. The rearrangement links TRBV2 to TRBJ2-1, with D possibly TRBD2 on 6 matching bases. The CDR3 protein is CASSSFAAGSSFNEQFF. For the CDR3, the DNA is TGTGCCAGCAGTTCCTTCGCAGCGGGCAGCTCATTCAATGAGCAGTTCTTC.